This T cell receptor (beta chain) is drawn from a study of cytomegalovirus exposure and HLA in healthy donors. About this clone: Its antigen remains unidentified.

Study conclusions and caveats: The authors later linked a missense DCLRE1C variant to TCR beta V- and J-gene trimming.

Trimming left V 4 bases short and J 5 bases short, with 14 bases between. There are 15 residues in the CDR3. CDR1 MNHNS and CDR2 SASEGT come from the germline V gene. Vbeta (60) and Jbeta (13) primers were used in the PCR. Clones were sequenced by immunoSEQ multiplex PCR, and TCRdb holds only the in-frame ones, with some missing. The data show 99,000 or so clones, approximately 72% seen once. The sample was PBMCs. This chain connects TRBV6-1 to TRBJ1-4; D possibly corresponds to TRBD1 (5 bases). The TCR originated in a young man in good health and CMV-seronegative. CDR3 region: CASSARGTTNEKLFF. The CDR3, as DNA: TGTGCCAGCAGTGCTCGGGGGACCACCAATGAAAAACTGTTTTTT.